This T cell receptor (beta chain) originates from a study of blood T cell repertoires in COVID-19. Across the study: Sites in the United States, Italy and Spain provided acute and convalescent COVID-19 samples. From T cells, B-cell-depleted T cells, or PBMCs came the material, which was cDNA or gDNA.

Germline CDR1 SGHRS, CDR2 YFSETQ. CDR3 length: 15 residues. V was pared by 0 bases and J by 2 bases, with 0 bases of the junction left unmatched. During active infection, Seattle patients enrolled and were then monitored through disease. Per the original methods: Cell counts per sample came from amplifying reference gene primers. Method: immunoSEQ multiplex PCR; TCRdb's copy keeps in-frame clones and lacks some. The V and J calls and the clone size are those of that table, but D and trimming were determined from the DNA. This table has fewer than 80,000 clones, around 80% appearing once. V usage is TRBV5-1 and J usage is TRBJ2-2; 8 nucleotides line up with TRBD1. The receptor was isolated from a man over 45 with COVID-19, enrolled during active disease. The sample comprised peripheral blood. CDR3 in DNA: TGCGCCAGCAGCTTGGCAGGGGGCAACACCGGGGAGCTGTTTTTT. Protein sequence: CASSLAGGNTGELFF.